This is a list of T cell receptor beta chains from one sample in a study of blood T cell repertoires in COVID-19. TCRdb keeps only in-frame clones here, not all; method: immunoSEQ multiplex PCR. Of about 73,000 clones detected, about four fifths appear once; the ten largest clones hold 28%. The sequenced sample was peripheral blood. These receptors all come from a human donor in a cohort sampled during active COVID-19. CDR3s leave out the opening cysteine and the closing phenylalanine or tryptophan. The D gene is left open where the match is weak. The size field is filled for only some rows; it gives once, few, many or a size class.

V: TRBV7-9
size: medium-sized
D: -
CDR3: ASSSFNEAF

V: TRBV28
size: -
D: TRBD2
CDR3: ASSRQYSSGVGREQF

V: TRBV24-1
size: -
D: TRBD1
CDR3: ATSDTGTGSNQPQH

V: TRBV7-6
size: -
D: -
CDR3: ASRPSSGGELF

V: TRBV4-3
size: -
D: -
CDR3: ASSQRGASTDTQY

V: TRBV2
size: -
D: -
CDR3: ASSADFRVNSPLH

V: TRBV9
size: -
D: TRBD2
CDR3: ASRPGTSGEVTDTQY

V: TRBV4-1
size: -
D: -
CDR3: ASSQETASNTEAF

V: TRBV5-6
size: -
D: -
CDR3: ASSTAGTLEKLF

V: TRBV7-2
size: -
D: TRBD1
CDR3: ASSLPSGQQETQY

V: TRBV7-2
size: -
D: TRBD2
CDR3: ASSLALAGYNEQF

V: TRBV28
size: -
D: -
CDR3: ASSLILRVGYT

V: TRBV29-1
size: -
D: -
CDR3: SVGSGDGANVLT

V: TRBV23-1
size: -
D: -
CDR3: ASSQFAACNQPQH

V: TRBV5-8
size: -
D: -
CDR3: ASSLGAGFSYGYT

V: TRBV7-2
size: -
D: -
CDR3: ASSPGTLDYEQY

V: TRBV19
size: few
D: -
CDR3: ASSAGFTSNQPQH

V: TRBV10-3
size: few
D: TRBD2
CDR3: AISAAGGTDTQY

V: TRBV6-5
size: -
D: TRBD1
CDR3: ASSWDRGGNQPQH

V: TRBV28
size: -
D: TRBD1
CDR3: ASSRPGQGIRGYT

V: TRBV5-1
size: few
D: -
CDR3: ASSPDSRDSYEQY

V: TRBV5-1
size: -
D: -
CDR3: ASSLETVSYGYT

V: TRBV5-1
size: -
D: -
CDR3: ASSTGDTRTGNTIY

V: TRBV6-4
size: many
D: TRBD1
CDR3: ASSDLPGQGANTQY

V: TRBV21-1
size: -
D: -
CDR3: ASSKAGQGWQPQH

V: TRBV19
size: few
D: TRBD1
CDR3: ASSKTGGYVQPQH

V: TRBV19
size: few
D: TRBD1
CDR3: ASSRGQGNGYT

V: TRBV6-5
size: -
D: -
CDR3: ASSSNTELYT

V: TRBV19
size: -
D: -
CDR3: ASSIEYGQRTAGYT

V: TRBV28
size: -
D: -
CDR3: ASSAPGPGTDTQY

V: TRBV2
size: -
D: -
CDR3: ASSEMNTEAF

V: TRBV2
size: -
D: -
CDR3: ASSETGIYGYT

V: TRBV5-1
size: -
D: -
CDR3: ASTVSQGNSPLH

V: TRBV5-4
size: -
D: TRBD1
CDR3: ASSFKPGQGPYEQY

V: TRBV10-2
size: once
D: -
CDR3: ASRPQGATGYT

V: TRBV3-1/TRBV3-2
size: -
D: -
CDR3: ASSQGSGVANEQF

V: TRBV4-1
size: -
D: TRBD1
CDR3: ASSQEGTGVFGANVLT

V: TRBV29-1
size: -
D: -
CDR3: SVAHTNTEAF

V: TRBV11-2
size: -
D: -
CDR3: ASSPNSGNSYEQY

V: TRBV3-1/TRBV3-2
size: -
D: -
CDR3: ASSQDRYNEQF

V: TRBV7-7
size: -
D: -
CDR3: ASSARTGFAGFYNEQF

V: TRBV4-1
size: many
D: TRBD2
CDR3: ASSQGRGGVDTQY